The 12 T cell receptor beta chains given below trace back to one sample, sequenced in a study of CD8+ T cells in alopecia areata. Sequencing used cDNA as its template, made by extracting RNA and reverse transcribing it. Produced via immunoSEQ multiplex PCR; TCRdb's table is partial and in-frame only. The data contain over 110,000 clones, around 51% of them seen just once; the ten biggest clones take up about 1%. The specimen was CD4+ T cells sorted from blood, collected at week 0. These receptors all come from a human donor with alopecia areata.

This clone was picked up a small number of times. The CDR3 is CSVRPDAYEQYF. As DNA, the CDR3 is TGCAGCGTTCGGCCAGATGCGTACGAGCAGTACTTC. The chain uses TRBV29-1 and TRBJ2-7; D unresolved. The germline CDR1 and CDR2 sequences are SQVTM and ANQGSEA. V was cut by 5 bases and J by 4 bases, with 12 bases left in between. The CDR3 runs 12 residues.

This chain uses TRBV4-1 with TRBJ2-5; 8 positions agree with TRBD2. The CDR3 contains 16 residues. CDR1 and CDR2 from the germline V gene are MGHRA and YSYEKL. J lost 0 bases, V lost 0 bases, and 3 bases had no gene match. For the CDR3, the DNA is TGCGCCAGCAGCCAAGATCGCGGGGGGCACCAAGAGACCCAGTACTTC. It translates to CASSQDRGGHQETQYF.

Notes on this clone: Within the sample, other DNA sequences also encode this same CDR3. V gene TRBV29-1 combines with J gene TRBJ2-3; no definite D call. V was pared by 5 bases and J by 1 base, with 4 bases between. Germline CDR1 and CDR2: SQVTM and ANQGSEA. CDR3 length equals 11 residues. DNA of the CDR3: TGCAGCGTTTCGGGCACAGATACGCAGTATTTT. Amino acid sequence: CSVSGTDTQYF.

Remarks on this clone: The junction departs from the called germline gene at one end, perhaps through a read error. The chain joins TRBV7-7 to TRBJ1-4, with D possibly matching TRBD1 (5 bases). This CDR3 is 15 amino acids long. Looked up from germline, CDR1 is SSHAT and CDR2 is FNYEAQ (reference sequence). Here the CDR3 DNA reads TGTGCTAGCAGCTTATGCGTACAGGACTGGGAAAAACTGTTTTTT. It is translated as CASSLCVQDWEKLFF.

This clone was seen only once. The chain links TRBV9 to TRBJ1-2; no firm D call. CDR1 is SGDLS and CDR2 is YYNGEE in the germline V gene. This CDR3 has 13 residues. With 3 bases removed from V and 7 bases from J, the gap between germline ends came to 13 bases. The CDR3 region has the DNA TGTGCCAGCAGCGCCACAGTCGGCGGTGGCTACACCTTC. It encodes CASSATVGGGYTF.

The chain carries TRBV29-1 and TRBJ2-1; 9 nucleotides agree with TRBD2. Germline CDR1 reads SQVTM; CDR2 reads ANQGSEA. The CDR3 is made up of 16 amino acids. Trimming at V came to 4 bases and at J to 7 bases, leaving 14 bases not matched to a gene. The CDR3: CSVVGRGGGRGNEQFF. CDR3 nucleotides: TGCAGCGTTGTGGGCCGGGGAGGCGGGAGGGGGAATGAGCAGTTCTTC.

This chain links TRBV25-1 with TRBJ1-6; D is possibly TRBD1 (5 bases). V dropped 1 base and J dropped 7 bases, with 8 bases sitting between them. CDR1 is MGHDK, CDR2 SYGVNS, per germline. The CDR3 spans 14 residues. The CDR3 is CASSESGRNSPLHF. CDR3 DNA: TGTGCCAGCAGTGAATCAGGGAGAAATTCACCCCTCCACTTT.

The rearrangement uses TRBV20-1 and TRBJ2-5; D tentatively fits TRBD1 or TRBD2 (6 bases each). V was pared by 6 bases and J by 5 bases, with 10 bases between. CDR1 and CDR2 (germline): DFQATT, SNEGSKA (reference sequence). CDR3 length: 11 residues. The CDR3 DNA reads as TGCAGTGCCTGGAGGGGGGAGACCCAGTACTTC. This codes for CSAWRGETQYF.

The chain couples TRBV18 to TRBJ1-4; perhaps TRBD1 as D (6 bases). The CDR3 has 16 amino acids. V dropped 3 bases and J dropped 5 bases, with 16 bases sitting between them. Germline V gene sequence: CDR1 KGHSH, CDR2 LQKENI. The chain's CDR3 is CASSPSLQGLNEKLFF. Here the CDR3 DNA reads TGTGCCAGCTCACCCTCCCTACAGGGCCTGAATGAAAAACTGTTTTTT.

The gene calls are TRBV29-1 and TRBJ2-3; D perhaps matches TRBD1 (5 bases). The ends were cut back, 4 bases at V and 5 bases at J, with 13 bases in the middle. Germline V gives CDR1 SQVTM, CDR2 ANQGSEA. CDR3 length equals 13 residues. This CDR3 is CSVVRFRGDTQYF. The CDR3 DNA reads as TGCAGCGTTGTACGATTTAGGGGAGATACGCAGTATTTT.

On this clone: Other DNA sequences from this sample encode an identical CDR3 as well. The chain uses TRBV29-1 and TRBJ1-5; D is ambiguous. V was trimmed by 4 bases and J by 4 bases, leaving 8 bases between them. The CDR3 length is 12 residues. Looked up from germline, CDR1 is SQVTM and CDR2 is ANQGSEA. The CDR3 DNA follows: TGCAGCGTTGGTGGCGGAAATCAGCCCCAGCATTTT. Protein: CSVGGGNQPQHF.

This rearrangement joins TRBV2 to TRBJ2-3; the D is unclear. This CDR3 is 14 amino acids long. Germline V CDR1 and CDR2: SNHLY, FYNNEI. The V end was cut by 2 bases, the J end by 0 bases, with 6 bases between. The CDR3 sequence is CASSEMASTDTQYF. The CDR3 DNA reads TGTGCCAGCAGTGAAATGGCCAGCACAGATACGCAGTATTTT. Using reference TRBV2 and TRBJ2-3 for the parts outside the CDR3, the full variable domain is EPEVTQTPSHQVTQMGQEVILRCVPISNHLYFYWYRQILGQKVEFLVSFYNNEISEKSEIFDDQFSVERPDGSNFTLKIRSTKLEDSAMYFCASSEMASTDTQYFGPGTRLTVL.